The clone carrying this TCR beta chain was counted many times. The target antigen is unknown. The sample is drawn from a study of neurological immune-mediated disorders. The output of every sequencing run exceeded 190 million TCR-beta sequences, derived from 15-18 subjects. Each CDR3 protein is one row after TCRdb ran MiXCR on the 5' RACE reads. The table has about 74,000 distinct CDR3 sequences, 5.2% seen once. General study points: Multiple sclerosis was found to have the least TCR clonal expansion, below healthy controls, and HTLV-1-associated myelopathy the most. Repertoires from 18 of 34 multiple sclerosis patients grouped phylogenetically into a related-CDR3 cluster, suggesting a possible signature.

The unsorted libraries were produced from 2 million PBMCs held at -80 C. What was sequenced was PBMCs. This TCR was recovered from a man younger than 30 with multiple sclerosis.

The CDR3 sequence is CASSLSVSTYEQYF. CDR3 DNA sequence: TGTGCCAGCAGTTTATCGGTCAGTACCTACGAGCAGTACTTC. This chain connects TRBV12-3 or TRBV12-4 to TRBJ2-7; D unclear. The V gene lost 2 bases and the J gene lost 2 bases, with 10 bases spanning the gap. The CDR3 is 14 residues long.